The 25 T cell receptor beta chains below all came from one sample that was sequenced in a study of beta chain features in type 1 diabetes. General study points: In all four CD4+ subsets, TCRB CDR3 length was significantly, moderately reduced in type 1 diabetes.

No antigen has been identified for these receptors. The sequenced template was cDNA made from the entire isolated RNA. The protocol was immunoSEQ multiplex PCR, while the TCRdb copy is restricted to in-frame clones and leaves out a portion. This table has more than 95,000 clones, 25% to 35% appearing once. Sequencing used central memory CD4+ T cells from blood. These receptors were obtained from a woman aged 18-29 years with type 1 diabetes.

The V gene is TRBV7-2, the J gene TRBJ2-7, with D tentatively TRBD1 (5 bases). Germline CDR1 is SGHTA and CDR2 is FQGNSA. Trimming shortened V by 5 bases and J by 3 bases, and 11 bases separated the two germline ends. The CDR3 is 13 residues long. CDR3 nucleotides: TGTGCCAGCAGCCCCCCCGACAGCTACGAGCAGTACGTC. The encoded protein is CASSPPDSYEQYV.

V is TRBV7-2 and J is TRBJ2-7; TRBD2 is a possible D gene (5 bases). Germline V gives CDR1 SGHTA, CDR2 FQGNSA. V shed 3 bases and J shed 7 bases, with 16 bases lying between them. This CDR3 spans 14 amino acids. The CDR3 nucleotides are TGTGCCAGCAGCTTCGGGGTAACGACGACGGAGCAGTACTTC. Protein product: CASSFGVTTTEQYF.

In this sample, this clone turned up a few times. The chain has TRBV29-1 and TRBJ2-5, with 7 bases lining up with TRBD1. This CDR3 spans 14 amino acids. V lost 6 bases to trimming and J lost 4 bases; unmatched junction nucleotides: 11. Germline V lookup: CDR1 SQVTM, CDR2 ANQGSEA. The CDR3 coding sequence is TGCAGCGTGACGCACAGGGGCCGTGCAGAGACCCAGTACTTC. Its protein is CSVTHRGRAETQYF.

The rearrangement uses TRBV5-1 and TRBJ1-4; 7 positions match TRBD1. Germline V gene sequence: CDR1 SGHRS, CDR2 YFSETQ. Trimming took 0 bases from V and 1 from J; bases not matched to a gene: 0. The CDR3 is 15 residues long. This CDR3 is CASSLGDRTNEKLFF. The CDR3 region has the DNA TGCGCCAGCAGCTTGGGGGACAGAACTAATGAAAAACTGTTTTTT. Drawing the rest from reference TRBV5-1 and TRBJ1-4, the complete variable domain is KAGVTQTPRYLIKTRGQQVTLSCSPISGHRSVSWYQQTPGQGLQFLFEYFSETQRNKGNFPGRFSGRQFSNSRSEMNVSTLELGDSALYLCASSLGDRTNEKLFFGSGTQLSVL.

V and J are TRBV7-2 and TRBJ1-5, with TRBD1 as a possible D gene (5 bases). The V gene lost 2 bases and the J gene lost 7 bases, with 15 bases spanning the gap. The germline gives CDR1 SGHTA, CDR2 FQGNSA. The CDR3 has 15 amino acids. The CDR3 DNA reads TGTGCCAGCAGCTTAACCCGGACGGGGGGACAGCCCCAGCATTTT. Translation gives CASSLTRTGGQPQHF.

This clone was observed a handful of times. The CDR3, as DNA: TGCGCCAGCAGCCAAAACCCTAGCGGGTACGACTACAATGAGCAGTTCTTC. It yields the protein CASSQNPSGYDYNEQFF. This chain links TRBV4-3 with TRBJ2-1; TRBD2 matches 8 bases. The junction had 9 bases not matched to a gene; V was cut back by 2 bases and J by 3 bases. Germline CDR1 reads LGHNA; CDR2 reads YSLEER. The CDR3 length is 17 residues.

Here the CDR3 DNA reads TGTGCCAGCAGCTTGTATGCAGGTACCGGGGAGCTGTTTTTT. Amino acids: CASSLYAGTGELFF. The chain employs TRBV5-6 and TRBJ2-2; D gene ambiguous. Germline lookup yields CDR1 SGHDT and CDR2 YYEEEE. Between the trimmed V and J ends, which lost 1 base and 5 bases, there was a span of 9 bases. This CDR3 is 14 amino acids long. Together with reference TRBV5-6 and TRBJ2-2, the CDR3 gives the full variable domain: DAGVTQSPTHLIKTRGQQVTLRCSPKSGHDTVSWYQQALGQGPQFIFQYYEEEERQRGNFPDRFSGHQFPNYSSELNVNALLLGDSALYLCASSLYAGTGELFFGEGSRLTVL.

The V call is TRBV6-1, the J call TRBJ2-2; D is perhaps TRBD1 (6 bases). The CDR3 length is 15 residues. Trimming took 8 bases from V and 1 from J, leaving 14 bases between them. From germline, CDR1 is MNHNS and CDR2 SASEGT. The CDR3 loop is CASLYRVGNTGELFF. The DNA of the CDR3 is TGTGCCAGCTTATACAGGGTCGGGAACACCGGGGAGCTGTTTTTT.

CDR3 coding DNA: TGTGCCAGCAGTTATAGTTATGAAGCTTTCTTT. It yields the protein CASSYSYEAFF. V and J are TRBV28 and TRBJ1-1, with D hard to call. Trimming pared 4 bases from V and 7 bases from J, leaving 7 bases between. This CDR3 comprises 11 residues. Germline values: CDR1 MDHEN, CDR2 SYDVKM.

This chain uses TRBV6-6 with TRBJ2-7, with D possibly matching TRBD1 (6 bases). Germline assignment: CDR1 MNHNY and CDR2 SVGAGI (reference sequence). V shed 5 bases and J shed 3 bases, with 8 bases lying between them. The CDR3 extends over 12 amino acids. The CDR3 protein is CASSHRDYEQYV. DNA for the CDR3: TGTGCCAGCAGTCACAGGGACTACGAGCAGTACGTC.

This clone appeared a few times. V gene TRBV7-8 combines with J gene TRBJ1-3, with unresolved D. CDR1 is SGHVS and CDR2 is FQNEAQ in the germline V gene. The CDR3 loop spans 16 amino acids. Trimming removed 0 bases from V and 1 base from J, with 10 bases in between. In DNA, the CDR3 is TGTGCCAGCAGCTTAGCGGGCAGCCGGTCTGGAAACACCATATATTTT. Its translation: CASSLAGSRSGNTIYF.

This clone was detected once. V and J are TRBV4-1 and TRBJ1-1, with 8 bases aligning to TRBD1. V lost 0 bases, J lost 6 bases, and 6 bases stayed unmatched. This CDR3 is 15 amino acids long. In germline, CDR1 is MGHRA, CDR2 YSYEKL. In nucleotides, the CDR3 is TGCGCCAGCAGCCAAGACGGACAGGGTACGCCTGAAGCTTTCTTT. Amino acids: CASSQDGQGTPEAFF.

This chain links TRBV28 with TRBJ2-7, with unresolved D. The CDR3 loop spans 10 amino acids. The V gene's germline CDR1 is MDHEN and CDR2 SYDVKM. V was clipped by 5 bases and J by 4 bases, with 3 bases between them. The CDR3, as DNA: TGTGCCAGCAGTCGGTACGAGCAGTACTTC. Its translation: CASSRYEQYF.

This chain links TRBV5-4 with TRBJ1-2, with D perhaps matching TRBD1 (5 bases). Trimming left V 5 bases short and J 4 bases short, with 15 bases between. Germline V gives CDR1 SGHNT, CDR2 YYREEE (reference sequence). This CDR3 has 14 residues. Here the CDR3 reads CASSRGGLRYGYTF. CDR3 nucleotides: TGTGCCAGCAGTCGGGGGGGTCTTCGCTATGGCTACACCTTC.

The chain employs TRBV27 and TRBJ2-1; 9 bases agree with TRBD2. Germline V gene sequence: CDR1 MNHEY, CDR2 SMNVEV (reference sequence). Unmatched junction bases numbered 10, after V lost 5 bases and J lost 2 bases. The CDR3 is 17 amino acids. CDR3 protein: CASSPRLGLATYNEQFF. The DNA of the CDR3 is TGTGCCAGCAGTCCGCGCCTAGGACTAGCGACCTACAATGAGCAGTTCTTC.

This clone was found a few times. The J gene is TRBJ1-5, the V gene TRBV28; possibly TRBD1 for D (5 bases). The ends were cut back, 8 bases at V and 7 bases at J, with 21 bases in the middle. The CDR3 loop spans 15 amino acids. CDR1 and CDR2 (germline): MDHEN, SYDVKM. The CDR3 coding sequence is TGTGCCAGCTCCTATGGGGGGGGTCCGGGGCAGCCCCAGCATTTT. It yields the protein CASSYGGGPGQPQHF.

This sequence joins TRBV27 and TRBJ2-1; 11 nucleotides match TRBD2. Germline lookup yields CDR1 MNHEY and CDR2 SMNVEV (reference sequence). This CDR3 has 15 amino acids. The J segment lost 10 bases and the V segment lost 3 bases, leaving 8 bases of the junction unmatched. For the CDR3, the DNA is TGTGCCAGCAGTTTGAGCGGACTAGCGGGCGGCGAGCAGTTCTTC. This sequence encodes CASSLSGLAGGEQFF.

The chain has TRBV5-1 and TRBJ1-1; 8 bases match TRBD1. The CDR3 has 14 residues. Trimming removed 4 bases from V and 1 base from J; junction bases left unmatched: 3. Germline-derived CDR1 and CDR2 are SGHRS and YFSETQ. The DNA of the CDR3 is TGCGCCAGCAGCCCCGGGACAGGGAACACTGAAGCTTTCTTT. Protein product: CASSPGTGNTEAFF.

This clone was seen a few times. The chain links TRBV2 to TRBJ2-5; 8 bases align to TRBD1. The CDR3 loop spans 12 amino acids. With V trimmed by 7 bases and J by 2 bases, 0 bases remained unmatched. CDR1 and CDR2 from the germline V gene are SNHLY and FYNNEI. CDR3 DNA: TGTGCCAGCAACAGGGGGCAAGAGACCCAGTACTTC. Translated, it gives CASNRGQETQYF.

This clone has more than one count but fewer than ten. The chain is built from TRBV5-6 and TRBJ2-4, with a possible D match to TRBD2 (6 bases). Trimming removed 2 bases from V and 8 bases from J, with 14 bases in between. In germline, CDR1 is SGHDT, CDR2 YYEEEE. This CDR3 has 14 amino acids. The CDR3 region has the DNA TGTGCCAGCAGCTTCCCGGCCGGCGGGGACATTCAGTACTTC. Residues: CASSFPAGGDIQYF.

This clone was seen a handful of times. CDR3 sequence: CASHSRGGTYEQYF. DNA for the CDR3: TGTGCCAGTCATTCTCGCGGGGGAACCTACGAGCAGTACTTC. The chain has TRBV18 and TRBJ2-7; 7 bases are shared with TRBD2. The CDR3 has 14 residues. V lost 9 bases to trimming and J lost 2 bases; unmatched junction nucleotides: 10. Germline assignment: CDR1 KGHSH and CDR2 LQKENI. The full variable domain, in which reference TRBV18 and TRBJ2-7 provide the parts outside the CDR3, is NAGVMQNPRHLVRRRGQEARLRCSPMKGHSHVYWYRQLPEEGLKFMVYLQKENIIDESGMPKERFSAEFPKEGPSILRIQQVVRGDSAAYFCASHSRGGTYEQYFGPGTRLTVT.

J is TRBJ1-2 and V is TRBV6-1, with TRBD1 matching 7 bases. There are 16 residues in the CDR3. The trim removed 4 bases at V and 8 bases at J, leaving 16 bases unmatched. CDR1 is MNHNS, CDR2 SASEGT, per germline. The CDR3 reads CASSVSPKGGAGGYTF. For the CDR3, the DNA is TGTGCCAGCAGTGTCTCTCCAAAAGGGGGCGCGGGGGGCTACACCTTC.

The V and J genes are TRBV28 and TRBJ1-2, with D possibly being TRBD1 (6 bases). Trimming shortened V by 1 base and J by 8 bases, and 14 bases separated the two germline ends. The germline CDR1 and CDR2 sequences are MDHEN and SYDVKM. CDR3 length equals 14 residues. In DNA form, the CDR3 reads TGTGCCAGCAGTTTATCCGCGGGGGCGGGGGGCTACACCTTC. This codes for CASSLSAGAGGYTF.

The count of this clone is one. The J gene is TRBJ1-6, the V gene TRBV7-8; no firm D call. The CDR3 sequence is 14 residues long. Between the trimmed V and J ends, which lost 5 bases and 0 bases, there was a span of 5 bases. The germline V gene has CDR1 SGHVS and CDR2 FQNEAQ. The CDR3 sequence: CASSRSSYNSPLHF. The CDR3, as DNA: TGTGCCAGCAGCCGGAGCTCCTATAATTCACCCCTCCACTTT.

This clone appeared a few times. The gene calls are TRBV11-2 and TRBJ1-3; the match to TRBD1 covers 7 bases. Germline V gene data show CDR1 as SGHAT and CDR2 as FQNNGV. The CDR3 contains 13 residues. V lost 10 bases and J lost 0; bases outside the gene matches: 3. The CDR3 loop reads CATRDSSGNTIYF. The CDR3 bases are TGTGCCACCAGGGACAGCTCTGGAAACACCATATATTTT.